These 30 T cell receptor beta chains were all obtained from the same sample, sequenced in a study of blood T cell repertoires in COVID-19. Repertoires were generated with immunoSEQ multiplex PCR, while TCRdb's copy carries only in-frame clones and drops some. The table records 80,000 to 90,000 clones, under 85% of them present only once. The sample consisted of peripheral blood. All receptors come from a woman aged 80 or over with COVID-19, enrolled during active disease.

The chain employs TRBV28 and TRBJ1-6; TRBD1 might be the D (5 bases). Germline V CDR1 and CDR2: MDHEN, SYDVKM. Trimming cost V 6 bases and J 6 bases, with 15 bases left between them. The CDR3 runs to 15 residues. CDR3 coding DNA: TGTGCCAGCAGCTCCCCGGGTAGGGGTAATTCACCCCTCCACTTT. Translating it yields CASSSPGRGNSPLHF. Complete variable domain (other parts from reference TRBV28 and TRBJ1-6): DVKVTQSSRYLVKRTGEKVFLECVQDMDHENMFWYRQDPGLGLRLIYFSYDVKMKEKGDIPEGYSVSREKKERFSLILESASTNQTSMYLCASSSPGRGNSPLHFGNGTRLTVT.

The V and J genes are TRBV7-6 and TRBJ2-6; 8 bases align to TRBD1. Trimming removed 2 bases from V and 4 bases from J; junction bases left unmatched: 7. CDR3 length: 17 residues. CDR1 is SGHVS, CDR2 FNYEAQ, per germline. CDR3 nucleotide sequence: TGTGCCAGCAGCTTATTACCAGGGGGCGCAGGGGCCAACGTCCTGACTTTC. It yields the protein CASSLLPGGAGANVLTF.

The genes are TRBV3-1 (or the pseudogene TRBV3-2) and TRBJ1-2, with 10 bases aligning to TRBD1. V was clipped by 4 bases and J by 7 bases; unmatched bases: 12. This CDR3 comprises 16 residues. Germline lookup yields CDR1 LGHDT and CDR2 YNNKEL (reference sequence). CDR3 sequence: CASSPRQGAGVRGYTF. DNA of the CDR3: TGTGCCAGCAGCCCTAGACAGGGGGCAGGAGTGCGTGGCTACACCTTC.

This chain joins TRBV2 and TRBJ1-2, with TRBD1 as a possible D gene (6 bases). V shed 1 base and J shed 4 bases, with 7 bases lying between them. This CDR3 has 13 amino acids. The germline V gene has CDR1 SNHLY and CDR2 FYNNEI. This CDR3 reads CASSEGTVYGYTF. The CDR3 bases are TGTGCCAGCAGTGAAGGGACAGTCTATGGCTACACCTTC. The entire variable domain, with the rest obtained from reference TRBV2 and TRBJ1-2, is as follows: EPEVTQTPSHQVTQMGQEVILRCVPISNHLYFYWYRQILGQKVEFLVSFYNNEISEKSEIFDDQFSVERPDGSNFTLKIRSTKLEDSAMYFCASSEGTVYGYTFGSGTRLTVV.

V gene TRBV6-5 combines with J gene TRBJ2-5; 7 nucleotides align to TRBD1. Germline CDR1 and CDR2: MNHEY and SVGAGI. Losses at the gene ends were 7 bases for V and 3 bases for J; bases not matched to a gene: 11. CDR3 length: 15 residues. The CDR3 coding sequence is TGTGCCAGCAACAAAGCCGGGACAGCTGAAGAGACCCAGTACTTC. Encoded protein: CASNKAGTAEETQYF.

The gene calls are TRBV7-8 and TRBJ2-2, with 8 bases fitting TRBD1. The CDR3 has 15 amino acids. Losses at the gene ends were 1 base for V and 6 bases for J; bases not matched to a gene: 4. Germline values: CDR1 SGHVS, CDR2 FQNEAQ. The CDR3 loop is CASSLDRGYPGELFF. The CDR3 DNA follows: TGTGCCAGCAGCTTAGACAGGGGGTACCCCGGGGAGCTGTTTTTT.

This chain uses TRBV3-1 (or the pseudogene TRBV3-2) with TRBJ2-5; maybe TRBD2 (5 bases). The CDR3 is 16 amino acids. V lost 4 bases and J lost 4, with 19 bases in between. Per germline, CDR1 LGHDT and CDR2 YNNKEL (reference sequence). This CDR3 is CASSPGLRVVRETQYF. CDR3 coding DNA: TGTGCCAGCAGCCCCGGACTGCGGGTCGTGCGAGAGACCCAGTACTTC.

This clone was counted between two and nine times. The chain carries TRBV9 and TRBJ1-4; D call uncertain. Germline CDR1 SGDLS, CDR2 YYNGEE. With 4 bases removed from V and 4 bases from J, the gap between germline ends came to 17 bases. The CDR3 has 16 residues. The CDR3 coding sequence is TGTGCCAGCAGCCCAATTGGCGGGGTGGGTAATGAAAAACTGTTTTTT. Protein product: CASSPIGGVGNEKLFF.

J is TRBJ1-4 and V is TRBV19; D not certain. Germline V CDR1 and CDR2: LNHDA, SQIVND (reference sequence). V was pared by 7 bases and J by 2 bases, with 8 bases between. There are 13 residues in the CDR3. This CDR3 reads CASKSGTNEKLFF. As DNA, the CDR3 is TGTGCCAGTAAGAGCGGGACTAATGAAAAACTGTTTTTT.

The rearrangement uses TRBV18 and TRBJ1-1, with TRBD1 matching over 9 bases. V trimming: 4 bases; J trimming: 0 bases; junction bases outside the gene matches: 3. CDR1 is KGHSH and CDR2 is LQKENI in the germline V gene. The CDR3 is 15 residues long. CDR3 sequence (DNA): TGTGCCAGCTCACTTACAGGGGGCCTGAACACTGAAGCTTTCTTT. Translating gives CASSLTGGLNTEAFF. The full variable domain, its missing parts supplied by reference TRBV18 and TRBJ1-1, is NAGVMQNPRHLVRRRGQEARLRCSPMKGHSHVYWYRQLPEEGLKFMVYLQKENIIDESGMPKERFSAEFPKEGPSILRIQQVVRGDSAAYFCASSLTGGLNTEAFFGQGTRLTVV.

The rearrangement uses TRBV7-9 and TRBJ2-7; 7 bases agree with TRBD2. V dropped 2 bases and J dropped 2; count of bases not matched to a gene: 12. From germline, CDR1 is SEHNR and CDR2 FQNEAQ (reference sequence). The CDR3 sequence is 17 residues long. The CDR3 coding sequence is TGTGCCAGCAGCTTAACACCGACAGCGGGACGGACCTACGAGCAGTACTTC. Protein product: CASSLTPTAGRTYEQYF.

The sample holds a few counts of this clone. The gene calls are TRBV4-2 and TRBJ2-2; 13 bases match TRBD2. Germline loops: CDR1 LGHNA, CDR2 YNFKEQ. The CDR3 is 17 amino acids. The trim removed 4 bases at V and 3 bases at J, leaving 5 bases unmatched. The CDR3 sequence is CASSPRLAGGYTGELFF. The CDR3 bases are TGTGCCAGCAGCCCTAGACTAGCGGGGGGATACACCGGGGAGCTGTTTTTT.

This clone was counted only a few times. The gene calls are TRBV3-1 (or the pseudogene TRBV3-2) and TRBJ2-7; 8 bases align to TRBD1. The J segment lost 7 bases and the V segment lost 0 bases, leaving 17 bases of the junction unmatched. CDR1 LGHDT and CDR2 YNNKEL come from the germline V gene (reference sequence). The CDR3 runs to 18 residues. In nucleotides, the CDR3 is TGTGCCAGCAGCCAAGATGGCCCTCTGGGGAGTAACAGGGGGGAGCAGTACTTC. Translated: CASSQDGPLGSNRGEQYF.

The CDR3 here is CASSMDAGTYEQYF. The CDR3 DNA is TGCGCCAGCAGTATGGATGCGGGGACCTACGAGCAGTACTTC. The chain recombines TRBV5-1 with TRBJ2-7, with D tentatively TRBD2 (6 bases). Trimming shortened V by 5 bases and J by 2 bases, and 14 bases separated the two germline ends. Germline loops: CDR1 SGHRS, CDR2 YFSETQ. This CDR3 spans 14 amino acids.

The chain couples TRBV27 to TRBJ2-2, with 13 nucleotides matching TRBD2. Germline-derived CDR1 and CDR2 are MNHEY and SMNVEV (reference sequence). The length of the CDR3 is 17 residues. V was clipped by 5 bases and J by 3 bases; unmatched bases: 6. The CDR3 DNA is TGTGCCAGCAGTCGACTAGCGGGAGGAGCTGACACCGGGGAGCTGTTTTTT. Protein: CASSRLAGGADTGELFF.

The chain carries TRBV3-1 (or the pseudogene TRBV3-2) and TRBJ2-3, with 9 bases lining up with TRBD2. The CDR3 is made up of 18 amino acids. Losses at the gene ends were 0 bases for V and 3 bases for J; bases not matched to a gene: 10. Germline V CDR1 and CDR2: LGHDT, YNNKEL (reference sequence). Here the CDR3 reads CASSQENPAGGSTDTQYF. CDR3 sequence (DNA): TGTGCCAGCAGCCAAGAGAACCCAGCGGGGGGCTCAACAGATACGCAGTATTTT.

V is TRBV30 and J is TRBJ2-7; maybe TRBD2 (5 bases). Germline-derived CDR1 and CDR2 are GTSNPN and SVGIG (reference sequence). The length of the CDR3 is 13 residues. The V gene lost 8 bases and the J gene lost 2 bases, with 16 bases spanning the gap. Here the CDR3 reads CATEGDRAYEQYF. CDR3 bases: TGTGCCACAGAGGGAGACCGAGCCTACGAGCAGTACTTC.

This clone was counted between two and nine times. This chain links TRBV7-9 with TRBJ2-6; possible D gene TRBD2, 5 bases. The CDR3 is made up of 16 amino acids. Looked up from germline, CDR1 is SEHNR and CDR2 is FQNEAQ (reference sequence). Trimming pared 0 bases from V and 2 bases from J, leaving 8 bases between. The CDR3 here is CASSLALRAGANVLTF. The CDR3 nucleotides read TGTGCCAGCAGCTTAGCGCTGAGGGCTGGGGCCAACGTCCTGACTTTC.

The genes are TRBV6-2 or TRBV6-3 and TRBJ1-1; 7 bases map to TRBD1. Germline CDR1 MNHEY, CDR2 SVGEGT. This CDR3 is 17 amino acids long. Germline trimming cut 2 bases from V and 3 bases from J; bases unmatched to any gene: 12. The CDR3 region is CASSYPTGKVADTEAFF. For the CDR3, the DNA is TGTGCCAGCAGTTACCCGACAGGGAAGGTGGCGGACACTGAAGCTTTCTTT.

This chain uses TRBV18 with TRBJ1-6, with 7 bases matching TRBD1. The CDR3 loop spans 14 amino acids. Germline V CDR1 and CDR2: KGHSH, LQKENI. The junction had 7 bases not matched to a gene; V was cut back by 4 bases and J by 10 bases. In DNA form, the CDR3 reads TGTGCCAGCTCACAAACAGGGGTTGGGTCACCCCTCCACTTT. It yields the protein CASSQTGVGSPLHF.

The chain combines TRBV2 with TRBJ1-2; the match to TRBD1 covers 7 bases. The trim removed 5 bases at V and 6 bases at J, leaving 6 bases unmatched. The germline CDR1 and CDR2 sequences are SNHLY and FYNNEI. The CDR3 totals 13 residues. In nucleotides, the CDR3 is TGTGCCAGCAGTTACAGGGGAATCGATGGCTACACCTTC. Amino acids: CASSYRGIDGYTF. The variable domain in full, with the rest retrieved from reference TRBV2 and TRBJ1-2, is EPEVTQTPSHQVTQMGQEVILRCVPISNHLYFYWYRQILGQKVEFLVSFYNNEISEKSEIFDDQFSVERPDGSNFTLKIRSTKLEDSAMYFCASSYRGIDGYTFGSGTRLTVV.

The V and J genes are TRBV27 and TRBJ1-2; D remains unclear. Germline V gene lookup returns CDR1 MNHEY and CDR2 SMNVEV (reference sequence). The CDR3 length is 14 residues. The germline V and J ends were trimmed by 5 bases and 2 bases, with 12 bases remaining between them. The CDR3 is CASSLRRGNYGYTF. The CDR3 DNA sequence: TGTGCCAGCAGTCTGCGAAGAGGCAACTATGGCTACACCTTC.

V is TRBV2 and J is TRBJ1-1, with D possibly matching TRBD1 (5 bases). The CDR3 length is 12 residues. Germline CDR1 and CDR2: SNHLY and FYNNEI. Trimming left V 9 bases short and J 4 bases short, with 12 bases between. The CDR3 reads CASRGLGTEAFF. CDR3 sequence (DNA): TGTGCCAGTAGGGGTTTGGGCACTGAAGCTTTCTTT.

The V and J genes are TRBV5-1 and TRBJ2-7, with TRBD1 matching 7 bases. The CDR3 is 14 amino acids. V lost 2 bases, J lost 3 bases, and 5 bases stayed unmatched. Germline values: CDR1 SGHRS, CDR2 YFSETQ. The chain's CDR3 is CASSLGGTIYEQYF. The CDR3 nucleotides are TGCGCCAGCAGCTTAGGGGGCACTATCTACGAGCAGTACTTC.

This chain connects TRBV11-2 to TRBJ2-7; 14 bases map to TRBD2. The germline V gene encodes CDR1 SGHAT and CDR2 FQNNGV. Trimming cost V 4 bases and J 5 bases; bases outside gene matches: 4. The CDR3 extends over 15 amino acids. The CDR3, as DNA: TGTGCCAGCAGCTCCGGGACTAGCGGGGGAGACGAGCAGTACTTC. It is translated as CASSSGTSGGDEQYF.

The chain has TRBV9 and TRBJ1-2, with 10 bases fitting TRBD1. The length of the CDR3 is 15 residues. Germline V lookup: CDR1 SGDLS, CDR2 YYNGEE. The V gene end was trimmed by 0 bases and the J gene end by 6 bases; junction bases not matched to a gene: 5. CDR3 nucleotides: TGTGCCAGCAGCGTAGGCTCCGGGACAGGGGATGGCTACACCTTC. Protein product: CASSVGSGTGDGYTF.

This sequence joins TRBV18 and TRBJ2-3; TRBD2 agrees at 15 bases. CDR3 length: 18 residues. The germline V gene has CDR1 KGHSH and CDR2 LQKENI. J was trimmed by 0 bases and V by 3 bases; bases with no gene match: 4. CDR3 amino acids: CASSPLGLAGGSTDTQYF. CDR3 DNA: TGTGCCAGCTCACCGCTAGGACTAGCGGGGGGGAGCACAGATACGCAGTATTTT.

V gene TRBV7-6 combines with J gene TRBJ2-7; 9 positions match TRBD1. The junction had 12 bases not matched to a gene; V was cut back by 4 bases and J by 5 bases. The germline CDR1 and CDR2 sequences are SGHVS and FNYEAQ. The CDR3 runs 16 residues. The CDR3 sequence is CASSWSTGTGPHEQYF. CDR3 sequence (DNA): TGTGCCAGCAGCTGGAGCACCGGGACAGGGCCCCACGAGCAGTACTTC. The variable domain in full, with the rest retrieved from reference TRBV7-6 and TRBJ2-7, is GAGVSQSPRYKVTKRGQDVALRCDPISGHVSLYWYRQALGQGPEFLTYFNYEAQQDKSGLPNDRFSAERPEGSISTLTIQRTEQRDSAMYRCASSWSTGTGPHEQYFGPGTRLTVT.

This rearrangement joins TRBV18 to TRBJ2-7; 13 bases are a match to TRBD2. The ends lost 3 bases at V and 5 bases at J; junction bases unmatched: 7. The germline V gene has CDR1 KGHSH and CDR2 LQKENI. This CDR3 has 16 residues. The CDR3 protein is CASSPGLAGVNNEQYF. The CDR3 DNA sequence: TGTGCCAGCTCACCCGGACTAGCGGGAGTGAACAACGAGCAGTACTTC. Full variable domain (rest looked up from reference TRBV18 and TRBJ2-7): NAGVMQNPRHLVRRRGQEARLRCSPMKGHSHVYWYRQLPEEGLKFMVYLQKENIIDESGMPKERFSAEFPKEGPSILRIQQVVRGDSAAYFCASSPGLAGVNNEQYFGPGTRLTVT.

Only one count was recorded for this clone. The J gene is TRBJ1-6, the V gene TRBV28, with D unclear. The germline V and J ends were trimmed by 6 bases and 0 bases, with 9 bases remaining between them. Germline V lookup: CDR1 MDHEN, CDR2 SYDVKM. The CDR3 spans 15 residues. CDR3 bases: TGTGCCAGCAGCCCCGTTAGCTCCTATAATTCACCCCTCCACTTT. Encoded protein: CASSPVSSYNSPLHF.